This T cell receptor (beta chain) was sequenced during a study of cytomegalovirus exposure and HLA in healthy donors. Study-level results: Sequencing likely generated an artifact that appeared as a cluster of highly shared sequence variants. Reportedly, fewer N-insertions than the roughly 690-donor mean appeared in an Asian-associated ancestry cluster in a later analysis.

A note on this clone: What it binds is unknown.

In the PCR, 60 Vbeta and 13 Jbeta primers were used. TCRdb keeps only in-frame clones here, not all; method: immunoSEQ multiplex PCR. The repertoire holds 150,000 to 200,000 clones, with 80% as singletons. Germline-derived CDR1 and CDR2 are SGHRS and YFSETQ. V lost 2 bases and J lost 3, with 8 bases in between. The CDR3 runs to 13 residues. The TCR sequence derives from a man aged 18-30 years in good health and CMV-seropositive. The sequencing input was PBMCs. The chain links TRBV5-1 to TRBJ1-2, with D possibly being TRBD1 (6 bases). The CDR3 region has the DNA TGCGCCAGCAGCTTTGGGGGCGACTATGGCTACACCTTC. Translation gives CASSFGGDYGYTF.